These T cell receptor beta chains were read from a single sample in a study of CD8 T cells in ankylosing spondylitis. Using its own MiXCR run on the 5' RACE reads, TCRdb lists one record per CDR3 protein. The data hold about 220,000 distinct CDR3 sequences, with just under 7.5% observed a single time. Sequencing input: blood, either unsorted or a sorted T cell fraction (not recorded which). The source of these receptors is a male donor with ankylosing spondylitis. CDR3s include the opening cysteine and the closing phenylalanine or tryptophan. Fields, in order: D gene, V gene, J gene, clone size, CDR3 protein, CDR3 DNA. The D gene is left open where the match is weak. The size of a clone is reported for some rows only, either as once, few or many, or as a class for expanded clones.

d_gene: .
v_gene: TRBV6-5
j_gene: TRBJ2-3
abundance: many
CDR3aa: CASSFRGIERDTQYF
CDR3nt: TGTGCCAGCAGTTTTAGAGGGATCGAGAGGGATACGCAGTATTTT

d_gene: TRBD2
v_gene: TRBV6-2/TRBV6-3
j_gene: TRBJ2-7
abundance: .
CDR3aa: CASSYPTLREREKWDEQYF
CDR3nt: TGTGCCAGCAGTTACCCCACCCTTAGGGAGCGGGAGAAGTGGGACGAGCAGTACTTC

d_gene: TRBD1
v_gene: TRBV5-1
j_gene: TRBJ2-7
abundance: many
CDR3aa: CASSTWTGDGYEQYF
CDR3nt: TGCGCCAGCAGCACCTGGACAGGGGATGGGTACGAGCAGTACTTC

d_gene: .
v_gene: TRBV6-1
j_gene: TRBJ1-4
abundance: many
CDR3aa: CASRGVSTNEKLFF
CDR3nt: TGTGCCAGCAGGGGGGTCTCAACTAATGAAAAACTGTTTTTT

d_gene: .
v_gene: TRBV10-3
j_gene: TRBJ2-7
abundance: many
CDR3aa: CAISEGSRQYEQYF
CDR3nt: TGTGCCATCAGTGAAGGATCTAGGCAGTACGAGCAGTACTTC

d_gene: TRBD2
v_gene: TRBV7-9
j_gene: TRBJ2-7
abundance: many
CDR3aa: CASSSLAGGSYEQYF
CDR3nt: TGTGCCAGCAGCTCACTAGCGGGGGGGTCCTACGAGCAGTACTTC

d_gene: TRBD2
v_gene: TRBV27
j_gene: TRBJ2-1
abundance: once
CDR3aa: CASSRRLAGYNEQFF
CDR3nt: TGTGCCAGCAGTCGACGACTAGCGGGGTACAATGAGCAGTTCTTC

d_gene: .
v_gene: TRBV27
j_gene: TRBJ1-1
abundance: .
CDR3aa: CASSILRSTEAFF
CDR3nt: TGTGCCAGCAGTATCCTGCGAAGCACTGAAGCTTTCTTT

d_gene: TRBD1
v_gene: TRBV7-9
j_gene: TRBJ1-2
abundance: many
CDR3aa: CASSLGTGGHGYTF
CDR3nt: TGTGCCAGCAGCTTAGGGACAGGGGGACATGGCTACACCTTC

d_gene: TRBD2
v_gene: TRBV28
j_gene: TRBJ2-3
abundance: .
CDR3aa: CASSLGTSGSVADTQYF
CDR3nt: TGTGCCAGCAGTTTGGGGACTAGCGGGAGCGTTGCAGATACGCAGTATTTT

d_gene: TRBD1
v_gene: TRBV18
j_gene: TRBJ2-7
abundance: few
CDR3aa: CASSPFPQQGHSTYEQYF
CDR3nt: TGTGCCAGCTCACCATTCCCCCAACAGGGGCACTCTACCTACGAGCAGTACTTC

d_gene: TRBD2
v_gene: TRBV14
j_gene: TRBJ2-1
abundance: .
CDR3aa: CASSQRAGGRYNEQFF
CDR3nt: TGTGCCAGCAGCCAGAGGGCGGGAGGCCGCTACAATGAGCAGTTCTTC

d_gene: .
v_gene: TRBV6-2/TRBV6-3
j_gene: TRBJ2-7
abundance: few
CDR3aa: CASGHRSSYEQYF
CDR3nt: TGTGCCAGTGGGCACAGGAGCTCCTACGAGCAGTACTTC

d_gene: .
v_gene: TRBV6-2/TRBV6-3
j_gene: TRBJ1-5
abundance: many
CDR3aa: CASPAGGTNQPQHF
CDR3nt: TGTGCCAGCCCTGCGGGGGGGACTAATCAGCCCCAGCATTTT

d_gene: TRBD1
v_gene: TRBV5-1
j_gene: TRBJ2-2
abundance: many
CDR3aa: CASSAEGQGRNTGELFF
CDR3nt: TGCGCCAGCAGCGCCGAGGGACAGGGAAGGAACACCGGGGAGCTGTTTTTT

d_gene: .
v_gene: TRBV4-3
j_gene: TRBJ1-5
abundance: few
CDR3aa: CASSQERGLSNQPQHF
CDR3nt: TGCGCCAGCAGCCAAGAGAGGGGGTTAAGCAATCAGCCCCAGCATTTT

d_gene: .
v_gene: TRBV12-3/TRBV12-4
j_gene: TRBJ2-7
abundance: many
CDR3aa: CASSSSRPSWQYF
CDR3nt: TGTGCCAGCAGTTCCTCGCGCCCTTCCTGGCAGTACTTC

d_gene: .
v_gene: TRBV19
j_gene: TRBJ2-5
abundance: .
CDR3aa: CASSIIPGRETQYF
CDR3nt: TGTGCCAGTAGTATCATCCCGGGAAGGGAGACCCAGTACTTC

d_gene: .
v_gene: TRBV7-8
j_gene: TRBJ2-5
abundance: .
CDR3aa: CASSLLTADEGTQYF
CDR3nt: TGTGCCAGCAGCTTACTGACAGCGGATGAAGGGACCCAGTACTTC

d_gene: .
v_gene: TRBV6-2/TRBV6-3
j_gene: TRBJ2-4
abundance: few
CDR3aa: CASNPVLTTKNIQYF
CDR3nt: TGTGCCAGCAACCCGGTCCTCACTACCAAAAACATTCAGTACTTC

d_gene: TRBD2
v_gene: TRBV29-1
j_gene: TRBJ2-1
abundance: many
CDR3aa: CSAHGLAGASDEQFF
CDR3nt: TGCAGCGCTCACGGACTAGCGGGAGCCTCCGATGAGCAGTTCTTC

d_gene: .
v_gene: TRBV29-1
j_gene: TRBJ2-2
abundance: few
CDR3aa: CSVLWTGPSNTGELFF
CDR3nt: TGCAGCGTATTATGGACCGGACCGTCGAACACCGGGGAGCTGTTTTTT

d_gene: .
v_gene: TRBV7-2
j_gene: TRBJ2-7
abundance: few
CDR3aa: CASSLVPGDSYEQYF
CDR3nt: TGTGCCAGCAGCTTAGTCCCTGGGGATTCCTACGAGCAGTACTTC

d_gene: .
v_gene: TRBV27
j_gene: TRBJ2-7
abundance: .
CDR3aa: CASSFPGRKPYEQYF
CDR3nt: TGTGCCAGCAGCTTTCCGGGACGGAAACCCTACGAGCAGTACTTC

d_gene: TRBD1
v_gene: TRBV14
j_gene: TRBJ2-1
abundance: few
CDR3aa: CASSSRDRSFHEQFF
CDR3nt: TGTGCCAGCAGCTCCCGGGACAGAAGTTTCCATGAGCAGTTCTTC

d_gene: TRBD2
v_gene: TRBV2
j_gene: TRBJ2-3
abundance: .
CDR3aa: CASSPPAEAGGGSDTQYF
CDR3nt: TGTGCCAGCAGCCCCCCGGCCGAAGCGGGAGGGGGATCAGATACGCAGTATTTT

d_gene: .
v_gene: TRBV27
j_gene: TRBJ2-7
abundance: .
CDR3aa: CASKGQDYEQYF
CDR3nt: TGTGCCAGCAAGGGGCAGGACTACGAGCAGTACTTC

d_gene: .
v_gene: TRBV6-2/TRBV6-3
j_gene: TRBJ2-2
abundance: medium-sized
CDR3aa: CASSGGHDTGELFF
CDR3nt: TGTGCCAGCAGTGGAGGCCATGACACCGGGGAGCTGTTTTTT

d_gene: TRBD2
v_gene: TRBV7-2
j_gene: TRBJ2-5
abundance: many
CDR3aa: CATGRDEETQYF
CDR3nt: TGTGCCACCGGGAGGGATGAAGAGACCCAGTACTTC

d_gene: .
v_gene: TRBV7-6
j_gene: TRBJ2-2
abundance: few
CDR3aa: CASSLALLTNTGELFF
CDR3nt: TGTGCCAGCAGCTTAGCCCTCTTAACGAACACCGGGGAGCTGTTTTTT

d_gene: TRBD1
v_gene: TRBV20-1
j_gene: TRBJ2-7
abundance: .
CDR3aa: CSASSGTGTGIYEQYF
CDR3nt: TGCAGTGCTAGCTCCGGTACCGGGACAGGGATCTACGAGCAGTACTTC

d_gene: .
v_gene: TRBV5-1
j_gene: TRBJ1-2
abundance: many
CDR3aa: CASSLRQGRTGSYTF
CDR3nt: TGCGCCAGCAGCCTTCGACAAGGTCGTACGGGCAGCTACACCTTC

d_gene: .
v_gene: TRBV25-1
j_gene: TRBJ2-3
abundance: many
CDR3aa: CASSGPVTDTQYF
CDR3nt: TGTGCCAGCAGTGGGCCTGTGACAGATACGCAGTATTTT

d_gene: .
v_gene: TRBV7-2
j_gene: TRBJ2-1
abundance: many
CDR3aa: CASSLARQDNEQFF
CDR3nt: TGTGCCAGCAGCTTAGCGAGACAGGACAATGAGCAGTTCTTC

d_gene: .
v_gene: TRBV5-1
j_gene: TRBJ1-1
abundance: many
CDR3aa: CASSPSGQMNTEAFF
CDR3nt: TGCGCCAGCAGCCCATCGGGACAAATGAACACTGAAGCTTTCTTT

d_gene: .
v_gene: TRBV5-1
j_gene: TRBJ2-6
abundance: many
CDR3aa: CASSLAGSSGANVLTF
CDR3nt: TGCGCCAGCAGCTTGGCGGGGAGCTCTGGGGCCAACGTCCTGACTTTC

d_gene: .
v_gene: TRBV4-3
j_gene: TRBJ1-2
abundance: many
CDR3aa: CASSPTAPLIRSGYTF
CDR3nt: TGCGCCAGCAGCCCGACGGCCCCTCTCATCCGCTCCGGCTACACCTTC

d_gene: TRBD1
v_gene: TRBV11-2
j_gene: TRBJ1-1
abundance: few
CDR3aa: CASSPGTGRSAANTEAFF
CDR3nt: TGTGCCAGCAGCCCCGGGACAGGGCGAAGCGCTGCGAACACTGAAGCTTTCTTT

d_gene: TRBD2
v_gene: TRBV11-2
j_gene: TRBJ2-1
abundance: few
CDR3aa: CASSIPGTSGYNEQFF
CDR3nt: TGTGCCAGCAGCATCCCCGGGACTAGCGGTTACAATGAGCAGTTCTTC

d_gene: TRBD1
v_gene: TRBV27
j_gene: TRBJ1-2
abundance: .
CDR3aa: CASKQFPTTGREQGYTF
CDR3nt: TGTGCCAGCAAACAGTTCCCGACGACAGGGAGGGAGCAGGGCTACACCTTC

d_gene: .
v_gene: TRBV20-1
j_gene: TRBJ2-1
abundance: many
CDR3aa: CSARDPTANSYNEQFF
CDR3nt: TGCAGTGCTAGAGATCCCACCGCAAATTCCTACAATGAGCAGTTCTTC

d_gene: TRBD1
v_gene: TRBV27
j_gene: TRBJ1-5
abundance: many
CDR3aa: CASSLQGATQPQHF
CDR3nt: TGTGCCAGCAGTTTACAGGGGGCAACTCAGCCCCAGCATTTT

d_gene: .
v_gene: TRBV4-3
j_gene: TRBJ1-1
abundance: .
CDR3aa: CASSQDLEGEAFF
CDR3nt: TGCGCCAGCAGCCAAGATCTAGAAGGTGAAGCTTTCTTT

d_gene: TRBD1
v_gene: TRBV4-1
j_gene: TRBJ1-1
abundance: .
CDR3aa: CASSLQQGVTEAFF
CDR3nt: TGCGCCAGCAGCCTCCAACAGGGGGTGACTGAAGCTTTCTTT

d_gene: TRBD2
v_gene: TRBV10-2
j_gene: TRBJ2-1
abundance: many
CDR3aa: CASSNSGSRNEQFF
CDR3nt: TGCGCCAGCAGCAATAGCGGGAGCAGGAATGAGCAGTTCTTC

d_gene: .
v_gene: TRBV28
j_gene: TRBJ2-3
abundance: many
CDR3aa: CASSLFQSSTDTQYF
CDR3nt: TGTGCCAGCAGTTTATTTCAGTCTAGCACAGATACGCAGTATTTT

d_gene: .
v_gene: TRBV12-3/TRBV12-4
j_gene: TRBJ1-1
abundance: many
CDR3aa: CASSAGPNTEAFF
CDR3nt: TGTGCCAGCAGCGCAGGGCCGAACACTGAAGCTTTCTTT

d_gene: TRBD2
v_gene: TRBV20-1
j_gene: TRBJ2-4
abundance: many
CDR3aa: CSAPPLAGGAKNIQYF
CDR3nt: TGCAGTGCCCCGCCCTTGGCGGGAGGCGCCAAAAACATTCAGTACTTC

d_gene: .
v_gene: TRBV10-3
j_gene: TRBJ2-2
abundance: .
CDR3aa: CAINRDMGNTGELFF
CDR3nt: TGTGCCATCAACCGGGACATGGGAAACACCGGGGAGCTGTTTTTT

d_gene: TRBD1
v_gene: TRBV14
j_gene: TRBJ1-2
abundance: .
CDR3aa: CASSHSTGFYYGYTF
CDR3nt: TGTGCCAGCAGCCATTCGACAGGGTTCTACTATGGCTACACCTTC

d_gene: .
v_gene: TRBV18
j_gene: TRBJ2-1
abundance: many
CDR3aa: CASSTTTYNEQFF
CDR3nt: TGTGCCAGCTCGACAACGACCTACAATGAGCAGTTCTTC

d_gene: .
v_gene: TRBV27
j_gene: TRBJ2-7
abundance: .
CDR3aa: CASSYPYRHRGYEQYF
CDR3nt: TGTGCCAGCAGTTACCCGTATCGACATCGGGGCTACGAGCAGTACTTC

d_gene: .
v_gene: TRBV7-6
j_gene: TRBJ2-5
abundance: few
CDR3aa: CASSLGTVQETQYF
CDR3nt: TGTGCCAGCAGCTTAGGGACAGTCCAAGAGACCCAGTACTTC

d_gene: TRBD2
v_gene: TRBV27
j_gene: TRBJ2-7
abundance: many
CDR3aa: CASSTSLRLADYEQYF
CDR3nt: TGTGCCAGCAGCACCTCACTGCGACTAGCGGACTACGAGCAGTACTTC

d_gene: .
v_gene: TRBV7-6
j_gene: TRBJ2-1
abundance: .
CDR3aa: CASSFRLLANEQFF
CDR3nt: TGTGCCAGCAGCTTCAGACTTTTGGCCAATGAGCAGTTCTTC